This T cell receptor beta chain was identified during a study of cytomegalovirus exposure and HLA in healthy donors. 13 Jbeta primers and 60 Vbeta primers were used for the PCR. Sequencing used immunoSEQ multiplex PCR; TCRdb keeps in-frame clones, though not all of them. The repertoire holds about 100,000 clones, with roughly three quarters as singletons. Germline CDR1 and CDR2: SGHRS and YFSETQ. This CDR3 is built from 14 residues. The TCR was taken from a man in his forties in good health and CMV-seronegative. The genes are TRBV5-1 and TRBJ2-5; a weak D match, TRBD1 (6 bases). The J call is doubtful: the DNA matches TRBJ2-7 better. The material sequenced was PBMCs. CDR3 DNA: TGCGCCAGCAGCTTGGGGCAGGGGATCAACGAGCAGTACTTC. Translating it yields CASSLGQGINEQYF.